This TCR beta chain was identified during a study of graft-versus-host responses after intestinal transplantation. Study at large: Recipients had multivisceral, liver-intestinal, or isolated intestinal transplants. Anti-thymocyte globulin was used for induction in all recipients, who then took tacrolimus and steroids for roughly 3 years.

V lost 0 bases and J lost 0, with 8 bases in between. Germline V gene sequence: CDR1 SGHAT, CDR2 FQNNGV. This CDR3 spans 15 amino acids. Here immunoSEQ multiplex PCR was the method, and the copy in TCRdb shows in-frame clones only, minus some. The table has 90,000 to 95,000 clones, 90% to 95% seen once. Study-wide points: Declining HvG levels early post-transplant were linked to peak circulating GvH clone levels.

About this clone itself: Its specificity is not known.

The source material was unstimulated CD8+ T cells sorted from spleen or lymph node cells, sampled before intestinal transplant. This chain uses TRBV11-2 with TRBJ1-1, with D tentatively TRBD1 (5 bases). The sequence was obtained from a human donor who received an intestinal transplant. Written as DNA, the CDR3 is TGTGCCAGCAGCTTAGATCAGGGTATGAACACTGAAGCTTTCTTT. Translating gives CASSLDQGMNTEAFF. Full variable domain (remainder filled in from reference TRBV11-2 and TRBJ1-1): EAGVAQSPRYKIIEKRQSVAFWCNPISGHATLYWYQQILGQGPKLLIQFQNNGVVDDSQLPKDRFSAERLKGVDSTLKIQPAKLEDSAVYLCASSLDQGMNTEAFFGQGTRLTVV.